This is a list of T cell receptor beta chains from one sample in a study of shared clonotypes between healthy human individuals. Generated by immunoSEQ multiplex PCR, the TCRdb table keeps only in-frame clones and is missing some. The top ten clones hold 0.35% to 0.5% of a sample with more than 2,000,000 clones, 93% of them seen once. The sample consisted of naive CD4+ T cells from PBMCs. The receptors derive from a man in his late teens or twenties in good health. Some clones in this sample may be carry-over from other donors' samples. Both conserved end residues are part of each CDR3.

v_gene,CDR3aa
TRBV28,CASSLHGQGFTTEAFF
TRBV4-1,CASSHEDRNTEAFF
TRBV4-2,CASSQVAGERTQYF
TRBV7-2,CASSSPGSGNTIYF
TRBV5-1,CASSLFLATQETQYF
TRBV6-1,CASSDRANYGYTF
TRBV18,CASSRWDSSQETQYF
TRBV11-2,CASSALAGQGETSYEQYF
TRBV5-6,CASSLGRRGEGYTF
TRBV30,CAWSVLRGETQYF
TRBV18,CASSPRMTREDTIYGYTF
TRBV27,CASSLQAIRGSADTQYF
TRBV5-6,CASIPGTGRSGANVLTF
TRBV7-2,CASSLVGVGELFF
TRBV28,CASSPHTGWATEAFF
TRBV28,CASSSLADDEKLFF
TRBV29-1,CSGGRPGERRYF
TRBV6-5,CASRQGANEQYF
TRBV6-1,CASSEQKGVGEKLFF
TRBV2,CASRDRDSNQPQHF
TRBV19,CASSMRRGDQPQHF
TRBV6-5,CASSYSGRNSPLHF
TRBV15,CATSRGSAVPYNEQFF
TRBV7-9,CASSGRTGGTGELFF
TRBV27,CASSLSGRGSDTQYF
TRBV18,CASSPSGAIGEKLFF